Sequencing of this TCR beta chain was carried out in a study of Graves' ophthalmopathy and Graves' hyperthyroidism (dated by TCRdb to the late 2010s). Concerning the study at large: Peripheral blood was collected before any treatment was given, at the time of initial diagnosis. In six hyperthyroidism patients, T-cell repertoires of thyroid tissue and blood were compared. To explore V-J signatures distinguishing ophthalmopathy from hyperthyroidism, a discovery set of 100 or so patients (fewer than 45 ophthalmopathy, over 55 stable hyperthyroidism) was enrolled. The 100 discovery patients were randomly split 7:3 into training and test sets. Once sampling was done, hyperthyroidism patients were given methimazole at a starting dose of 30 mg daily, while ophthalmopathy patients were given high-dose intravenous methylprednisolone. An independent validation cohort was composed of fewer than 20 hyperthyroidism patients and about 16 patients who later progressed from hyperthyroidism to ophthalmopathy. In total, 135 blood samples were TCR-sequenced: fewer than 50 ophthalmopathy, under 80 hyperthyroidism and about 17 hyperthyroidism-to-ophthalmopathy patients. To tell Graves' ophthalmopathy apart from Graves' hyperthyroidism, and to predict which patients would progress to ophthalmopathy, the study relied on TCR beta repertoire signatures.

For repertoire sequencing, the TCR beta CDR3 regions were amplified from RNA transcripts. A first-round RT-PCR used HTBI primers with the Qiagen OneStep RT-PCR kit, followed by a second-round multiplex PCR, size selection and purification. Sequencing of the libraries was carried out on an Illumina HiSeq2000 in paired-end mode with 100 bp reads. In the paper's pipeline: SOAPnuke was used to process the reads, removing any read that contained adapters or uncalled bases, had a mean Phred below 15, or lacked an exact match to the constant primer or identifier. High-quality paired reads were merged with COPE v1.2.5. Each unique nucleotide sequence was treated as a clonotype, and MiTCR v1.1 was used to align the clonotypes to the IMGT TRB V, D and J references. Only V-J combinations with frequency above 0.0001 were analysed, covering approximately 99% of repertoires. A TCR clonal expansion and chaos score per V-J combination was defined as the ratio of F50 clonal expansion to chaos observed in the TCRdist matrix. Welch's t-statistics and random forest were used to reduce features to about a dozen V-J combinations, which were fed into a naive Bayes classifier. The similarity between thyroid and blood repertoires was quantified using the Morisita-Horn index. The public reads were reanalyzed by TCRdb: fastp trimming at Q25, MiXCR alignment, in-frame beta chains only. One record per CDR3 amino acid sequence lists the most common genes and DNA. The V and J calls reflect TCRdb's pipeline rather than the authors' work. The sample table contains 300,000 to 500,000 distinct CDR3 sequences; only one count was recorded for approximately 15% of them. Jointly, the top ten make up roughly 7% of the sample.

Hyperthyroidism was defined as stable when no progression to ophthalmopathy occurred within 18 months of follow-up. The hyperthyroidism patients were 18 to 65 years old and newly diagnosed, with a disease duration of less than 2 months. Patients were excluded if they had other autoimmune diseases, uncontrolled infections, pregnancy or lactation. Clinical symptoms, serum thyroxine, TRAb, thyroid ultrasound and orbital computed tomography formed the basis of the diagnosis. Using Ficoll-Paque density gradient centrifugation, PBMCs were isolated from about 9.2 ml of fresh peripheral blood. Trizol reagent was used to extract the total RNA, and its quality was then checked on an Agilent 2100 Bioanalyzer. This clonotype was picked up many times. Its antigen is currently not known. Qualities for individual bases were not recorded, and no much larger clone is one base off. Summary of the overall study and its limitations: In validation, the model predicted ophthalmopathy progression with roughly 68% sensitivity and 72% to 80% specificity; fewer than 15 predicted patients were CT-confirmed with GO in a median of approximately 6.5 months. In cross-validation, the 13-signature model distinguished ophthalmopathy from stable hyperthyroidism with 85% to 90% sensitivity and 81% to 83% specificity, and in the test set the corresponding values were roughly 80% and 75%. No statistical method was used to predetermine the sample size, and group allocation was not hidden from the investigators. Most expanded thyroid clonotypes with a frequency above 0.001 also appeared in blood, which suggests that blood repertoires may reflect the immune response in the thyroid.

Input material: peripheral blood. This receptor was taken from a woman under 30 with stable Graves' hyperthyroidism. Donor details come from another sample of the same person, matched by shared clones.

The base sequence is TGTGCCACCAGTCGGGCAGAAGAGACCCAGTACTTC. Its coded protein is CATSRAEETQYF. The sequence joins TRBV24-1 to TRBJ2-5; too little of a D gene remains to name it. CDR1 KGHDR and CDR2 SFDVKD are derived from the germline V gene. Its CDR3 holds 12 amino acids, cysteine through phenylalanine. CDR3 DNA only is kept here, 36 bases in frame from base 1. Relative to germline, V is 6 bases shorter and J is 3 bases shorter, with 7 bases between their ends.